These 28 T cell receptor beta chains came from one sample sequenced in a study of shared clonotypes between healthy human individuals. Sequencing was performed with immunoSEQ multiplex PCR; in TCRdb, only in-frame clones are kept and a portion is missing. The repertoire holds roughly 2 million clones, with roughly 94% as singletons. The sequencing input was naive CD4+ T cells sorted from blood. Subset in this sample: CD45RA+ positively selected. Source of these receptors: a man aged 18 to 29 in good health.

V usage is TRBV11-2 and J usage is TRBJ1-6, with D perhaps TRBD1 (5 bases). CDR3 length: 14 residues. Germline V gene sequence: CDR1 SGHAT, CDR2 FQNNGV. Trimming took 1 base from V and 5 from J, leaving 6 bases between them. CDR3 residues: CASSLATDNSPLHF. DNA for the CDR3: TGTGCCAGCAGCTTAGCGACAGATAATTCACCCCTCCACTTT.

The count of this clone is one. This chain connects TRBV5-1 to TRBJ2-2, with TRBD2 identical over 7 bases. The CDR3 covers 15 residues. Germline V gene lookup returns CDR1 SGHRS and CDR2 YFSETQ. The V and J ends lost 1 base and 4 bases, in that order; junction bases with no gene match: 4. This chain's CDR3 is CASSLQRDATGELFF. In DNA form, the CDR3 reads TGCGCCAGCAGCTTGCAGCGGGACGCCACCGGGGAGCTGTTTTTT.

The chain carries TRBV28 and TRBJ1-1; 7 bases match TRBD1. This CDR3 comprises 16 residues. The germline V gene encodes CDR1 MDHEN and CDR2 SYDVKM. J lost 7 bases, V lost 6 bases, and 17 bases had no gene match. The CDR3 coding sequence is TGTGCCAGCAGATCCCCCTGGGTGGGGACAGCATATGAAGCTTTCTTT. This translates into CASRSPWVGTAYEAFF. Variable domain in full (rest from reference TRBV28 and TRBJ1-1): DVKVTQSSRYLVKRTGEKVFLECVQDMDHENMFWYRQDPGLGLRLIYFSYDVKMKEKGDIPEGYSVSREKKERFSLILESASTNQTSMYLCASRSPWVGTAYEAFFGQGTRLTVV.

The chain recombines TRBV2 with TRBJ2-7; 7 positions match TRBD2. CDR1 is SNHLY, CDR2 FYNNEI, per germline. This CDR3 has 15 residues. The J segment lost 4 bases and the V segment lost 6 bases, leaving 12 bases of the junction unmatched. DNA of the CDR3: TGTGCCAGCAGCCAAGGGGAGGGCGGGGTGTACGAGCAGTACTTC. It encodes CASSQGEGGVYEQYF.

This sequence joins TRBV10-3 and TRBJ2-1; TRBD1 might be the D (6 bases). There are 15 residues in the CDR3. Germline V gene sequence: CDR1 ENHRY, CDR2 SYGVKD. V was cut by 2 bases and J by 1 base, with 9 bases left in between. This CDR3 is CAISEKGESYNEQFF. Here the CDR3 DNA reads TGTGCCATCAGTGAGAAGGGGGAGTCCTACAATGAGCAGTTCTTC.

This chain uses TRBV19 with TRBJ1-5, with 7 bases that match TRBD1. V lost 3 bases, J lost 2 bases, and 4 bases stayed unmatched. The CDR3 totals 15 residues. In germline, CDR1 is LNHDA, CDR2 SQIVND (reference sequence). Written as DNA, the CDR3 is TGTGCCAGTAGTATCAGGGGGATTGGCAATCAGCCCCAGCATTTT. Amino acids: CASSIRGIGNQPQHF.

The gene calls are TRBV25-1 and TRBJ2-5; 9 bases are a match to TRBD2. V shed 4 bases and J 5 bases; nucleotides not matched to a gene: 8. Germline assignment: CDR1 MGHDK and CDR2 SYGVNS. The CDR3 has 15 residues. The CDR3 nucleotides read TGTGCCAGCAGTGGCCTCGGGACTAGCCGCGAGACCCAGTACTTC. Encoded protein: CASSGLGTSRETQYF.

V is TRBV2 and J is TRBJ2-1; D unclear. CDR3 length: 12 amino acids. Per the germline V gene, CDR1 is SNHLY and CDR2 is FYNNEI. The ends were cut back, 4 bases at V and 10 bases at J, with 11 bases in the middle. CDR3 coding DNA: TGTGCCAGCAGTGGAGGCCCCCCCGAGCAGTTCTTC. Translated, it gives CASSGGPPEQFF.

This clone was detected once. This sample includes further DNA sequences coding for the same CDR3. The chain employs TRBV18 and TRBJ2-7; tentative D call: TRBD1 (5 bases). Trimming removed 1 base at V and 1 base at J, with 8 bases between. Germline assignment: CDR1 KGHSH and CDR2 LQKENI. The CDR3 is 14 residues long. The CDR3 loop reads CASSPQGLSYEQYF. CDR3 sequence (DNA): TGTGCCAGCTCACCACAGGGGCTATCCTACGAGCAGTACTTC.

This chain's CDR3 is CAISGGGGQGYTF. Written as DNA, the CDR3 is TGTGCCATCAGTGGAGGGGGCGGTCAGGGCTACACCTTC. The J gene is TRBJ1-2, the V gene TRBV10-3; 7 nucleotides match TRBD1. CDR1 and CDR2 (germline): ENHRY, SYGVKD. The V gene end was trimmed by 4 bases and the J gene end by 8 bases; junction bases not matched to a gene: 7. The CDR3 runs to 13 residues.

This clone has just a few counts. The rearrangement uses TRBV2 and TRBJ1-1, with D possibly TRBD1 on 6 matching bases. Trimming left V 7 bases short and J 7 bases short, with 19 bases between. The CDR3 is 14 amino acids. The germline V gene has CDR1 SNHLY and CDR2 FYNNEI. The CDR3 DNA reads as TGTGCCAGCAAAAGTGTTACAGGGAGCATTGAAGCTTTCTTT. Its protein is CASKSVTGSIEAFF. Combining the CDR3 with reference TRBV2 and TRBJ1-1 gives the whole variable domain EPEVTQTPSHQVTQMGQEVILRCVPISNHLYFYWYRQILGQKVEFLVSFYNNEISEKSEIFDDQFSVERPDGSNFTLKIRSTKLEDSAMYFCASKSVTGSIEAFFGQGTRLTVV.

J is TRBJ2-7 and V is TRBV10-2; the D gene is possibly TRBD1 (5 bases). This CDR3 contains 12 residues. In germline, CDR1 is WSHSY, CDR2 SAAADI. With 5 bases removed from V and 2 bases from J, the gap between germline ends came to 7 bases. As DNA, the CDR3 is TGCGCCAGCAGTACGGACACCTACGAGCAGTACTTC. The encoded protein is CASSTDTYEQYF.

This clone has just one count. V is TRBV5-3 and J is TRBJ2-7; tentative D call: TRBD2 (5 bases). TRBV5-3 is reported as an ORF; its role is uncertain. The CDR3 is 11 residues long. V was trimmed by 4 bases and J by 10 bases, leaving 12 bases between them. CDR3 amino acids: CARSLTSLQYF. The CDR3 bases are TGTGCCAGAAGCCTAACTAGTCTCCAGTACTTC.

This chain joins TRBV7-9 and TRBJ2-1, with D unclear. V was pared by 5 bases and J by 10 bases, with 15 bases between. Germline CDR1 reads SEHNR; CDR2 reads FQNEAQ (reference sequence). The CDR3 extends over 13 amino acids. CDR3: CASSQVPVGEQFF. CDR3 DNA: TGTGCCAGCAGCCAAGTCCCGGTGGGGGAGCAGTTCTTC.

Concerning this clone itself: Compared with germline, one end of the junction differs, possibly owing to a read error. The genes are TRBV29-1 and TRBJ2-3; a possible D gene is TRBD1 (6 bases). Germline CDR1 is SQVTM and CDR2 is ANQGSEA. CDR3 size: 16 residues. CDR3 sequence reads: CSAERARGFGTDTQYF. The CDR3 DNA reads TGCAGCGCTGAAAGAGCGAGGGGGTTTGGCACAGATACGCAGTATTTT.

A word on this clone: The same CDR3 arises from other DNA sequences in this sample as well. This chain's CDR3 is CASSYLYQETQYF. The CDR3 DNA reads as TGTGCCAGCAGTTACCTGTACCAAGAGACCCAGTACTTC. V and J are TRBV6-6 and TRBJ2-5; D gene unclear. Germline V gene data show CDR1 as MNHNY and CDR2 as SVGAGI (reference sequence). CDR3 length: 13 residues. The germline V and J ends were trimmed by 2 bases and 0 bases, with 4 bases remaining between them.

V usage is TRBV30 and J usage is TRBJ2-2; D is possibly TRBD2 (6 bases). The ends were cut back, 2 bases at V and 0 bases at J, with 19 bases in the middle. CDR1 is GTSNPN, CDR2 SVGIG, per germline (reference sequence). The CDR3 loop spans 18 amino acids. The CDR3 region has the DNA TGTGCCTGGAGTCGGGGACTCCTTTCCCTCGCGAACACCGGGGAGCTGTTTTTT. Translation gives CAWSRGLLSLANTGELFF.

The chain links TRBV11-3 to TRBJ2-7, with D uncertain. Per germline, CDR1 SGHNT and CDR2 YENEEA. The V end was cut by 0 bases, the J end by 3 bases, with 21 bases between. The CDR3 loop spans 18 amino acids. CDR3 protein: CASSLDQNRPAPRYEQYF. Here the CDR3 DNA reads TGTGCCAGCAGCTTAGATCAGAACCGCCCGGCCCCGCGCTACGAGCAGTACTTC.

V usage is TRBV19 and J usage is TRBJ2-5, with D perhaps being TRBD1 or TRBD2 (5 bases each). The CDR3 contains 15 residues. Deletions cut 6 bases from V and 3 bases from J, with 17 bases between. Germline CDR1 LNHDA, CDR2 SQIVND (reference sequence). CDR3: CASSHWDLGEETQYF. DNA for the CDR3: TGTGCCAGTAGCCATTGGGACCTCGGGGAAGAGACCCAGTACTTC.

In DNA, the CDR3 is TGTGCCAGCAGCATAGGGATCGCCGGGGCCAACGTCCTGACTTTC. It encodes CASSIGIAGANVLTF. The rearrangement uses TRBV9 and TRBJ2-6, with D hard to call. Germline V gene sequence: CDR1 SGDLS, CDR2 YYNGEE. Trimming pared 4 bases from V and 4 bases from J, leaving 12 bases between. The length of the CDR3 is 15 residues.

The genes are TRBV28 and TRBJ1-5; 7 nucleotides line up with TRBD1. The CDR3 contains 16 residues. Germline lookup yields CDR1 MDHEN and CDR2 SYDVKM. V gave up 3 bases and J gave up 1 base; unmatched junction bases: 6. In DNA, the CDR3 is TGTGCCAGCAGTTTTAGGGCAGGGGGGAGCAATCAGCCCCAGCATTTT. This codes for CASSFRAGGSNQPQHF.

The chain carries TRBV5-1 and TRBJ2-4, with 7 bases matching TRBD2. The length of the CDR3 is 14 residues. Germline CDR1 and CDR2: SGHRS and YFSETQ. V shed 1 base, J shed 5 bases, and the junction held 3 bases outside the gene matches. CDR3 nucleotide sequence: TGCGCCAGCAGCTTGCCTAGCGGTGAAAACATTCAGTACTTC. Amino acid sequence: CASSLPSGENIQYF.

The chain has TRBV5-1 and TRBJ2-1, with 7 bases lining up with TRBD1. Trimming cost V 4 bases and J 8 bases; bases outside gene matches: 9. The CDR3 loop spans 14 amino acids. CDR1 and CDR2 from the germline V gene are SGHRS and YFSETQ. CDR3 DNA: TGCGCCAGCAGCAGTGGACAGGCTGAGCATGAGCAGTTCTTC. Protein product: CASSSGQAEHEQFF.

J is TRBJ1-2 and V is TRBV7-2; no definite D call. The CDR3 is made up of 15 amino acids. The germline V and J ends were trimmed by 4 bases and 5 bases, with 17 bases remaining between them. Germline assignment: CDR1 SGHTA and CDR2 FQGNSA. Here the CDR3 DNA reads TGTGCCAGCAGCTCGGTCCGGCAGAGCACATATGGCTACACCTTC. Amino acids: CASSSVRQSTYGYTF.

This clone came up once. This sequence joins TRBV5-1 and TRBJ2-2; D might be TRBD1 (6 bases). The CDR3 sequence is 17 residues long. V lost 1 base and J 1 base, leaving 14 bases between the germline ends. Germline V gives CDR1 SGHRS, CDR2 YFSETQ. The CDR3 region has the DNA TGCGCCAGCAGCTTGTCTCCCCCGGGACAGAACACCGGGGAGCTGTTTTTT. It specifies CASSLSPPGQNTGELFF.

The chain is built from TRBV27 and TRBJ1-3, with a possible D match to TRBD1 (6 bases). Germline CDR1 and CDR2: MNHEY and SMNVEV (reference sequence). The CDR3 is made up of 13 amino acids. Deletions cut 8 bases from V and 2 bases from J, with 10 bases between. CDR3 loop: CASGGLTGNTIYF. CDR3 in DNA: TGTGCCAGCGGGGGGCTGACTGGAAACACCATATATTTT.

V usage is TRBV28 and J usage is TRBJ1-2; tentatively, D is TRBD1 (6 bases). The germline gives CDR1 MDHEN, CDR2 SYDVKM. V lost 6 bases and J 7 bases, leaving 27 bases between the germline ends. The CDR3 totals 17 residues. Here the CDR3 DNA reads TGTGCCAGCAGGCCCTTATTTGAGGGAAAAGGGGGGAGTGGCTACACCTTC. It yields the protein CASRPLFEGKGGSGYTF.

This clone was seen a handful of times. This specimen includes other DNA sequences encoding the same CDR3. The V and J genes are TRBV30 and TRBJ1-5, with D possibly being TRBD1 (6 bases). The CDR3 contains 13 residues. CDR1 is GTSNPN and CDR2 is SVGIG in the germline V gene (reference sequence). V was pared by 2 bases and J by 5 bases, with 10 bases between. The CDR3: CAWSTGGDQPQHF. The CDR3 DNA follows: TGTGCCTGGAGTACCGGGGGCGATCAGCCCCAGCATTTT.